Listed here are 20 T cell receptor beta chains from one sample, sequenced in a study of shared clonotypes between healthy human individuals (TCRdb year 2020). The library was made by the immunoSEQ multiplex PCR assay. As stored in TCRdb, this immuneACCESS dataset retains in-frame rearrangements with V and J assigned. A fraction of the clones does not appear; measured against another copy, unresolved V genes explain less than half of the discrepancy, and the remainder lacks a known reason. The sample table shows 450,000 to 600,000 clones, and roughly 85% are seen once. The ten largest account for over 9.5% of the sample. Sequencing input: PBMCs. These receptors were obtained from a woman aged 35 to 49 in good health. Some clones in this sample may be carry-over from other donors' samples.

V and J are TRBV7-9 and TRBJ2-3; D is ambiguous. The CDR3 loop spans 12 amino acids. Germline V gene sequence: CDR1 SEHNR, CDR2 FQNEAQ (reference sequence). Trimming left V 5 bases short and J 6 bases short, with 9 bases between. Written as DNA, the CDR3 is TGTGCCAGCAGCCCAGAGGAGGATACGCAGTATTTT. Translating gives CASSPEEDTQYF. Full variable domain (outside the CDR3, taken from reference TRBV7-9 and TRBJ2-3): DTGVSQNPRHKITKRGQNVTFRCDPISEHNRLYWYRQTLGQGPEFLTYFQNEAQLEKSRLLSDRFSAERPKGSFSTLEIQRTEQGDSAMYLCASSPEEDTQYFGPGTRLTVL.

The CDR3 bases are TGTGCCAGTAGTTCGCGGCCGAATCAGCCCCAGCATTTT. It specifies CASSSRPNQPQHF. The chain is built from TRBV19 and TRBJ1-5, with D uncertain. V shed 5 bases and J shed 4 bases, with 9 bases lying between them. The CDR3 is 13 residues long. Germline V gene sequence: CDR1 LNHDA, CDR2 SQIVND (reference sequence).

Notes on this clone: Germline is not matched at one junction end, which may reflect a read error. The chain is built from TRBV28 and TRBJ1-4; unclear D gene. CDR1 MDHEN and CDR2 SYDVKM come from the germline V gene. The CDR3 runs to 12 residues. In nucleotides, the CDR3 is TGTGCCAGCAATTTAAGGGTCGGGAAACTGTTTTTT. Its translation: CASNLRVGKLFF.

V gene TRBV5-1 combines with J gene TRBJ2-7, with TRBD1 matching 7 bases. J was trimmed by 5 bases and V by 0 bases; bases with no gene match: 8. The length of the CDR3 is 15 residues. Germline V CDR1 and CDR2: SGHRS, YFSETQ. For the CDR3, the DNA is TGCGCCAGCAGCTTGGGAGGGGGCCGCGTCGACGAGCAGTACTTC. Its protein product is CASSLGGGRVDEQYF. The full variable domain, its missing parts supplied by reference TRBV5-1 and TRBJ2-7, is KAGVTQTPRYLIKTRGQQVTLSCSPISGHRSVSWYQQTPGQGLQFLFEYFSETQRNKGNFPGRFSGRQFSNSRSEMNVSTLELGDSALYLCASSLGGGRVDEQYFGPGTRLTVT.

A word on this clone: A much more abundant neighbour one base away suggests this may be a read error. This chain uses TRBV9 with TRBJ2-6; TRBD1 is a possible D gene (6 bases). CDR1 is SGDLS and CDR2 is YYNGEE in the germline V gene. V was trimmed by 4 bases and J by 0 bases, leaving 8 bases between them. CDR3 size: 15 residues. CDR3 DNA: TGTGCCAGCAGCCCGGACAGCTCTGGGGCCAACGTCCTGACTTTC. It translates to CASSPDSSGANVLTF. The full variable domain, its missing parts supplied by reference TRBV9 and TRBJ2-6, is DSGVTQTPKHLITATGQRVTLRCSPRSGDLSVYWYQQSLDQGLQFLIQYYNGEERAKGNILERFSAQQFPDLHSELNLSSLELGDSALYFCASSPDSSGANVLTFGAGSRLTVL.

A few counts support this clone. This chain connects TRBV2 to TRBJ1-3, with D maybe TRBD1 (5 bases). Germline values: CDR1 SNHLY, CDR2 FYNNEI. The V end lost 7 bases, the J end lost 0 bases, and 7 bases lay between the germline ends. The CDR3 has 13 residues. CDR3 bases: TGTGCCAGCAAACAGGACTCTGGAAACACCATATATTTT. This gives the protein CASKQDSGNTIYF.

V gene TRBV5-1 combines with J gene TRBJ2-5, with 14 bases lining up with TRBD2. Germline assignment: CDR1 SGHRS and CDR2 YFSETQ. This CDR3 is 16 amino acids long. After removal of 0 bases from V and 5 bases from J, the junction contained 3 bases not matched to a gene. As DNA, the CDR3 is TGCGCCAGCAGCTTGGGGGGGACTAGCGGGAGTGAGACCCAGTACTTC. This sequence encodes CASSLGGTSGSETQYF.

The chain uses TRBV28 and TRBJ2-1, with 11 positions matching TRBD1. This CDR3 is built from 13 residues. Trimming took 6 bases from V and 10 from J; bases not matched to a gene: 5. CDR1 and CDR2 from the germline V gene are MDHEN and SYDVKM. The CDR3 loop is CASRPGQGGEQFF. CDR3 nucleotide sequence: TGTGCCAGCAGGCCGGGACAGGGGGGAGAGCAGTTCTTC.

This clone has just one count. The chain combines TRBV5-1 with TRBJ2-4; TRBD1 might be the D (5 bases). The CDR3 is 15 amino acids. V lost 4 bases, J lost 4 bases, and 15 bases lay in between. CDR1 is SGHRS, CDR2 YFSETQ, per germline. The CDR3 loop reads CASSPEWQGKNIQYF. In nucleotides, the CDR3 is TGCGCCAGCAGCCCGGAGTGGCAGGGAAAAAACATTCAGTACTTC. The full variable domain, completed using reference TRBV5-1 and TRBJ2-4, is KAGVTQTPRYLIKTRGQQVTLSCSPISGHRSVSWYQQTPGQGLQFLFEYFSETQRNKGNFPGRFSGRQFSNSRSEMNVSTLELGDSALYLCASSPEWQGKNIQYFGAGTRLSVL.

The genes are TRBV28 and TRBJ1-1; 12 bases match TRBD1. The germline gives CDR1 MDHEN, CDR2 SYDVKM. CDR3 length equals 16 residues. The ends lost 2 bases at V and 0 bases at J; junction bases unmatched: 1. The CDR3 DNA sequence: TGTGCCAGCAGTTTAGGGACAGGGGGCTTGAACACTGAAGCTTTCTTT. The encoded protein is CASSLGTGGLNTEAFF.

V usage is TRBV2 and J usage is TRBJ2-4; no reliable D call. V was trimmed by 2 bases and J by 12 bases, leaving 8 bases between them. The CDR3 contains 11 residues. Germline CDR1 and CDR2: SNHLY and FYNNEI. The CDR3 region is CASSEWATQYF. In DNA form, the CDR3 reads TGTGCCAGCAGTGAATGGGCAACTCAGTACTTC. Combining the CDR3 with reference TRBV2 and TRBJ2-4 gives the whole variable domain EPEVTQTPSHQVTQMGQEVILRCVPISNHLYFYWYRQILGQKVEFLVSFYNNEISEKSEIFDDQFSVERPDGSNFTLKIRSTKLEDSAMYFCASSEWATQYFGAGTRLSVL.

This clone came up many times. The CDR3 is CASSLTRGAETQYF. In DNA form, the CDR3 reads TGTGCCAGCAGCTTAACTAGGGGGGCGGAGACCCAGTACTTC. This chain connects TRBV7-7 to TRBJ2-5; D could derive from TRBD1 or TRBD2 (6 bases each). V lost 2 bases to trimming and J lost 5 bases, with 12 bases between them. Germline V gene data show CDR1 as SSHAT and CDR2 as FNYEAQ (reference sequence). CDR3 length equals 14 residues.

V gene TRBV10-3 combines with J gene TRBJ2-5, with D hard to call. Germline values: CDR1 ENHRY, CDR2 SYGVKD. Trimming cost V 4 bases and J 2 bases, with 5 bases left between them. This CDR3 is 12 amino acids long. The CDR3 loop reads CAISGNQETQYF. The CDR3 DNA is TGTGCCATCAGTGGCAATCAAGAGACCCAGTACTTC.

V gene TRBV12-5 combines with J gene TRBJ1-1; 9 bases fit TRBD1. Germline V gene sequence: CDR1 LGHNT, CDR2 FRNRAP. J lost 12 bases, V lost 5 bases, and 13 bases had no gene match. The CDR3 runs 14 residues. The CDR3 sequence is CASGATGGAGLTFF. The DNA for the CDR3 is TGTGCTAGTGGTGCCACAGGGGGCGCGGGTCTTACTTTCTTT.

The genes are TRBV6-4 and TRBJ2-1; 9 bases line up with TRBD2. The germline V gene encodes CDR1 MRHNA and CDR2 SNTAGT. The CDR3 has 17 amino acids. V lost 5 bases to trimming and J lost 12 bases; unmatched junction nucleotides: 20. Written as DNA, the CDR3 is TGTGCCAGCAGTCCACGAGCGGGAGGCGAATCACAGGGTGGGCAGTTCTTC. Translated: CASSPRAGGESQGGQFF.

The V gene is TRBV29-1, the J gene TRBJ2-5, with 10 bases aligning to TRBD2. Trimming at V came to 2 bases and at J to 4 bases, leaving 4 bases not matched to a gene. Germline assignment: CDR1 SQVTM and CDR2 ANQGSEA. The CDR3 length is 14 residues. The CDR3 nucleotides are TGCAGCGTTGAACTAGCGGGAGCGGGAGAGACCCAGTACTTC. Translated: CSVELAGAGETQYF.

This sequence joins TRBV5-1 and TRBJ2-7; 9 bases match TRBD2. With V trimmed by 0 bases and J by 4 bases, 14 bases remained unmatched. Germline V gene data show CDR1 as SGHRS and CDR2 as YFSETQ. The CDR3 is made up of 18 amino acids. The CDR3 loop reads CASSLDVSGSSIAYEQYF. The CDR3 DNA is TGCGCCAGCAGCTTGGATGTTAGCGGGAGCTCTATCGCGTACGAGCAGTACTTC.

This clone was seen only a few times. This chain joins TRBV19 and TRBJ1-4, with TRBD1 matching 8 bases. This CDR3 contains 14 residues. Germline V gene sequence: CDR1 LNHDA, CDR2 SQIVND (reference sequence). With V trimmed by 5 bases and J by 10 bases, 9 bases remained unmatched. The CDR3 sequence: CASSLIPGQVKLFF. As DNA, the CDR3 is TGTGCCAGTAGTCTTATACCGGGACAGGTAAAACTGTTTTTT.

V and J are TRBV30 and TRBJ2-1; D gene unclear. The CDR3 is made up of 15 amino acids. Trimming shortened V by 0 bases and J by 8 bases, and 17 bases separated the two germline ends. Germline-derived CDR1 and CDR2 are GTSNPN and SVGIG (reference sequence). The CDR3 DNA reads as TGTGCCTGGAGTGTCCCCCTGCCGCCCCCTTATGAGCAGTTCTTC. Translating gives CAWSVPLPPPYEQFF.

This chain uses TRBV10-3 with TRBJ2-7; 9 bases line up with TRBD2. After removal of 7 bases from V and 0 bases from J, the junction contained 4 bases not matched to a gene. This CDR3 region has 14 residues. In germline, CDR1 is ENHRY, CDR2 SYGVKD. Here the CDR3 DNA reads TGTGCCATCAAGCGACTAGCGGACTCCTACGAGCAGTACTTC. It encodes CAIKRLADSYEQYF.